These T cell receptor beta chains were read from a single sample in a study of T cells after yellow fever vaccination. MiXCR was run by TCRdb on the 5' RACE reads, yielding one entry per CDR3 protein. The sample comprises about 350,000 distinct CDR3 sequences, 8% to 9.5% of which are singletons, and approximately 15% rests with the top ten. Material: PBMCs, obtained about 41 days after the first yellow fever vaccination. The origin of the receptors is a man aged 18 to 30 who received the YFV17D yellow fever vaccine. Both conserved end residues are part of each CDR3. The order of the fields is J gene, clone size, V gene, D gene, CDR3 DNA, CDR3 protein. D genes are given only for firm matches. Expanded clones get a size class; other rows say once, few or many, or leave the size out.

J gene: TRBJ1-1; clone size: -; V gene: TRBV12-3/TRBV12-4; D gene: -; CDR3 DNA: TGTGCCAGCAGTTTGCAAGGAATGGCTCCCAAGTCTGAAGCTTTCTTT; CDR3 protein: CASSLQGMAPKSEAFF
J gene: TRBJ1-2; clone size: few; V gene: TRBV5-1; D gene: TRBD1; CDR3 DNA: TGCGCCAGCCGGGGGAACCCACAGGGGCTCCAGGATGGCTACACCTTC; CDR3 protein: CASRGNPQGLQDGYTF
J gene: TRBJ1-4; clone size: few; V gene: TRBV20-1; D gene: -; CDR3 DNA: TGCAGTGCTAGACTTACGGTCTATAATGAAAAACTGTTTTTT; CDR3 protein: CSARLTVYNEKLFF
J gene: TRBJ2-3; clone size: many; V gene: TRBV18; D gene: TRBD2; CDR3 DNA: TGTGCCAGCTCACCGACAAGCGGGGGGGCTGCAGATACGCAGTATTTT; CDR3 protein: CASSPTSGGAADTQYF
J gene: TRBJ1-5; clone size: many; V gene: TRBV7-9; D gene: -; CDR3 DNA: TGTGCCAGCAGCTTCCAGGGGAGCAATCAGCCCCAGCATTTT; CDR3 protein: CASSFQGSNQPQHF
J gene: TRBJ1-2; clone size: -; V gene: TRBV6-1; D gene: -; CDR3 DNA: TGTGCCAGCATCAAGACGCTTTCGCCTAACTATGGCTACACCTTC; CDR3 protein: CASIKTLSPNYGYTF
J gene: TRBJ1-1; clone size: few; V gene: TRBV6-5; D gene: TRBD1; CDR3 DNA: TGTGCCAGCAGCTACGACAGGGGTACGAACACTGAAGCTTTCTTT; CDR3 protein: CASSYDRGTNTEAFF
J gene: TRBJ2-3; clone size: -; V gene: TRBV5-1; D gene: -; CDR3 DNA: TGCGCCAGCAAAGGACAGACGCTAAGCACAGATACGCAGTATTTT; CDR3 protein: CASKGQTLSTDTQYF
J gene: TRBJ1-5; clone size: -; V gene: TRBV4-2; D gene: -; CDR3 DNA: TGTGCCAGCAGCCCGACCCGTCAGCCCCAGCATTTT; CDR3 protein: CASSPTRQPQHF
J gene: TRBJ2-5; clone size: -; V gene: TRBV20-1; D gene: -; CDR3 DNA: TGCAGTGCTGGGCCGGGGGAAGAGACCCAGTACTTC; CDR3 protein: CSAGPGEETQYF
J gene: TRBJ1-6; clone size: few; V gene: TRBV7-6; D gene: -; CDR3 DNA: TGTGCCAGCAGCCAGGAAGACAGAGGATCACCCCTCCACTTT; CDR3 protein: CASSQEDRGSPLHF
J gene: TRBJ1-1; clone size: few; V gene: TRBV10-2; D gene: -; CDR3 DNA: TGCGCCAGCAGTAAGGTTCAGGGCACTGAAGCTTTCTTT; CDR3 protein: CASSKVQGTEAFF
J gene: TRBJ2-4; clone size: few; V gene: TRBV19; D gene: -; CDR3 DNA: TGTGCCAGTAGTATTGGGGGATTGGCCAAAAACATTCAGTACTTC; CDR3 protein: CASSIGGLAKNIQYF
J gene: TRBJ1-2; clone size: few; V gene: TRBV4-1; D gene: -; CDR3 DNA: TGCGCCAGCAGCCAAGATCAGGGGAGCTATGGCTACACCTTC; CDR3 protein: CASSQDQGSYGYTF
J gene: TRBJ1-1; clone size: few; V gene: TRBV2; D gene: TRBD1; CDR3 DNA: TGTGCCAGCAGTGAAGCGCGACAGGGGAACACTGAAGCTTTCTTT; CDR3 protein: CASSEARQGNTEAFF
J gene: TRBJ1-5; clone size: few; V gene: TRBV7-2; D gene: TRBD1; CDR3 DNA: TGTGCCAGCAGCAAGACAGGGGGCAGGGATCAGCCCCAGCATTTT; CDR3 protein: CASSKTGGRDQPQHF
J gene: TRBJ2-6; clone size: -; V gene: TRBV6-1; D gene: -; CDR3 DNA: TGTGCCAGCACCTACCTGTGGGGGGGCTCAGGAGGGGCCAACGTCCTGACTTTC; CDR3 protein: CASTYLWGGSGGANVLTF
J gene: TRBJ2-7; clone size: -; V gene: TRBV20-1; D gene: -; CDR3 DNA: TGCAGTGCTAGAGATGTGGGATACGAGCAGTACTTC; CDR3 protein: CSARDVGYEQYF